A single sample is the source of the 25 T cell receptor beta chains below, sequenced in a study of OX40 agonist ivuxolimab in advanced cancers. Library method: the immunoSEQ multiplex PCR assay. Sourced from immuneACCESS, this table was stored by TCRdb with only in-frame sequences that have V and J called. A share of the clones is absent; for the studies checked, an unresolved V gene accounts for under half, and the remainder has no known explanation. The table for this sample lists nearly 65,000 clones; over 80% of them were counted only once. The top ten clonotypes cover about 4% of the sample. The sequencing used CD4+ or CD8+ T cells sorted from blood, collected in a trial of the OX40 agonist ivuxolimab. The receptors were gathered from an adult with an advanced solid tumor such as melanoma, head and neck, liver or kidney cancer.

This clone appeared once. The chain couples TRBV28 to TRBJ2-2, with 9 bases fitting TRBD2. This CDR3 region has 16 residues. In germline, CDR1 is MDHEN, CDR2 SYDVKM. V trimming: 2 bases; J trimming: 4 bases; junction bases outside the gene matches: 5. The CDR3 sequence: CASSLVLAGRTGELFF. The DNA of the CDR3 is TGTGCCAGCAGTTTAGTGCTAGCGGGGCGCACCGGGGAGCTGTTTTTT.

The rearrangement joins TRBV21-1 to TRBJ2-2; the DNA was not used to check the table's D call, TRBD1. TRBV21-1 is a pseudogene. The CDR3 has 21 amino acids. Here the CDR3 reads CASSKGGHPVPGQGSSGELFF. Written as DNA, the CDR3 is TGTGCCAGCAGCAAAGGCGGTCATCCGGTCCCGGGACAGGGGAGCTCCGGGGAGCTGTTTTTT.

V is TRBV28 and J is TRBJ2-3; 16 bases align to TRBD2. V lost 3 bases to trimming and J lost 1 base; unmatched junction nucleotides: 1. Germline values: CDR1 MDHEN, CDR2 SYDVKM. CDR3 length: 17 amino acids. The CDR3 reads CASSFGTSGRGTDTQYF. The CDR3 DNA is TGTGCCAGCAGTTTCGGGACTAGCGGGAGGGGCACAGATACGCAGTATTTT.

This chain links TRBV5-1 with TRBJ2-7; D perhaps matches TRBD1 (7 bases). CDR3 length equals 15 residues. V was trimmed by 4 bases and J by 2 bases, leaving 16 bases between them. In germline, CDR1 is SGHRS, CDR2 YFSETQ. CDR3 coding DNA: TGCGCCAGCAGCCGCACGCGGGACAGCACCTACGAGCAGTACTTC. Translation: CASSRTRDSTYEQYF.

The gene calls are TRBV6-5 and TRBJ1-4; 11 positions match TRBD1. This CDR3 contains 16 residues. V shed 0 bases and J 8 bases; nucleotides not matched to a gene: 5. From germline, CDR1 is MNHEY and CDR2 SVGAGI. The CDR3 DNA reads TGTGCCAGCAGTTACTCTCGGACAGGGGGCGGGGAAAAACTGTTTTTT. Translating gives CASSYSRTGGGEKLFF.

The chain couples TRBV19 to TRBJ2-1, with 12 bases fitting TRBD2. This CDR3 comprises 15 residues. Germline CDR1 reads LNHDA; CDR2 reads SQIVND (reference sequence). V lost 6 bases to trimming and J lost 4 bases; unmatched junction nucleotides: 4. CDR3 coding DNA: TGTGCCAGTAGCCCCGGACTAGCGGGGTACAATGAGCAGTTCTTC. This translates into CASSPGLAGYNEQFF.

The V gene is TRBV4-1, the J gene TRBJ2-1, with 8 bases that match TRBD2. Germline CDR1 and CDR2: MGHRA and YSYEKL. J gave up 4 bases and V 4 bases, and 3 bases lay outside the gene matches. This CDR3 spans 14 amino acids. The CDR3 loop is CASSPGLGYNEQFF. CDR3 DNA sequence: TGCGCCAGCAGCCCGGGACTAGGTTACAATGAGCAGTTCTTC.

The chain couples TRBV7-9 to TRBJ2-3; 7 bases agree with TRBD1. The CDR3 totals 13 residues. Germline CDR1 SEHNR, CDR2 FQNEAQ (reference sequence). V was clipped by 9 bases and J by 0 bases; unmatched bases: 3. In nucleotides, the CDR3 is TGTGCCAGTCGGGACAGAAGCACAGATACGCAGTATTTT. As protein: CASRDRSTDTQYF.

The chain joins TRBV27 to TRBJ1-5, with D hard to call. Trimming cost V 3 bases and J 0 bases, with 9 bases left between them. This CDR3 spans 15 amino acids. CDR1 MNHEY and CDR2 SMNVEV come from the germline V gene (reference sequence). This CDR3 is CASSLGSYSNQPQHF. CDR3 nucleotides: TGTGCCAGCAGTTTGGGTTCTTATAGCAATCAGCCCCAGCATTTT.

The chain couples TRBV4-3 to TRBJ2-7; 8 bases are a match to TRBD2. Germline loops: CDR1 LGHNA, CDR2 YSLEER. CDR3 length: 16 residues. V lost 1 base, J lost 1 base, and 6 bases stayed unmatched. CDR3 bases: TGCGCCAGCAGCCAAGGACCCGCTAGCGGGTCCTACGAGCAGTACTTC. Its protein product is CASSQGPASGSYEQYF.

This chain links TRBV5-4 with TRBJ2-7; maybe TRBD2 (5 bases). The CDR3 loop spans 13 amino acids. V gave up 4 bases and J gave up 6 bases, with 14 bases separating them. CDR1 is SGHNT and CDR2 is YYREEE in the germline V gene (reference sequence). DNA for the CDR3: TGTGCCAGCAGCCAGAGCGGCACCCTCGAGCAGTACGTC. Translating it yields CASSQSGTLEQYV.

This clone was picked up one time. The chain has TRBV6-5 and TRBJ1-4; D is undetermined. V lost 3 bases and J lost 7, with 6 bases in between. From germline, CDR1 is MNHEY and CDR2 SVGAGI. This CDR3 has 12 amino acids. DNA for the CDR3: TGTGCCAGCAGTTATCCCGGTGAAAAACTGTTTTTT. Residues: CASSYPGEKLFF.

This rearrangement joins TRBV7-9 to TRBJ1-1; D gene ambiguous. CDR3 size: 11 residues. Germline CDR1 is SEHNR and CDR2 is FQNEAQ (reference sequence). V lost 8 bases to trimming and J lost 1 base, with 5 bases between them. The CDR3 reads CASGQNTEAFF. In DNA form, the CDR3 reads TGTGCCAGCGGGCAGAACACTGAAGCTTTCTTT.

J is TRBJ2-2 and V is TRBV2, with D tentatively TRBD1 (6 bases). The germline V gene encodes CDR1 SNHLY and CDR2 FYNNEI. This CDR3 has 13 residues. Between the trimmed V and J ends, which lost 6 bases and 1 base, there was a span of 6 bases. CDR3 DNA: TGTGCCAGCAGGGGACAGAACACCGGGGAGCTGTTTTTT. This gives the protein CASRGQNTGELFF.

This clone was picked up a small number of times. The chain combines TRBV9 with TRBJ2-7; D ambiguous. This CDR3 is 11 amino acids long. CDR1 and CDR2 from the germline V gene are SGDLS and YYNGEE. Deletions cut 0 bases from V and 6 bases from J, with 4 bases between. As DNA, the CDR3 is TGTGCCAGCAGCGTAGATGGCGAGCAGTACTTC. This encodes CASSVDGEQYF. Complete variable domain (other parts from reference TRBV9 and TRBJ2-7): DSGVTQTPKHLITATGQRVTLRCSPRSGDLSVYWYQQSLDQGLQFLIQYYNGEERAKGNILERFSAQQFPDLHSELNLSSLELGDSALYFCASSVDGEQYFGPGTRLTVT.

This rearrangement joins TRBV6-5 to TRBJ2-7, with D perhaps matching TRBD2 (5 bases). The CDR3 has 15 amino acids. Germline V gene data show CDR1 as MNHEY and CDR2 as SVGAGI. Trimming removed 8 bases from V and 0 bases from J, with 17 bases in between. CDR3: CASLGSRGSSYEQYF. In DNA, the CDR3 is TGTGCCAGCTTAGGGTCCCGGGGAAGCTCCTACGAGCAGTACTTC.

This sequence joins TRBV29-1 and TRBJ2-1, with 9 bases that match TRBD1. From germline, CDR1 is SQVTM and CDR2 ANQGSEA. The V gene end was trimmed by 3 bases and the J gene end by 4 bases; junction bases not matched to a gene: 10. The CDR3 is 16 residues long. CDR3 in DNA: TGCAGCGTTGAGGGACAGGGTGTGGCCCGATACAATGAGCAGTTCTTC. Amino acids: CSVEGQGVARYNEQFF.

The J gene is TRBJ1-2, the V gene TRBV11-1; no clear D gene. Between the trimmed V and J ends, which lost 1 base and 3 bases, there was a span of 9 bases. The CDR3 is made up of 14 amino acids. Germline V gene lookup returns CDR1 SGHAT and CDR2 FQDESV (reference sequence). In nucleotides, the CDR3 is TGTGCCAGCAGCTTAGGAACCGGATACTATGGCTACACCTTC. It specifies CASSLGTGYYGYTF.

The V call is TRBV27, the J call TRBJ1-2; 10 positions match TRBD1. Per germline, CDR1 MNHEY and CDR2 SMNVEV (reference sequence). V gave up 4 bases and J gave up 6 bases; unmatched junction bases: 5. The CDR3 runs to 14 residues. The CDR3 is CASSWGQGTHGYTF. In nucleotides, the CDR3 is TGTGCCAGCAGTTGGGGACAGGGGACCCATGGCTACACCTTC.

The J gene is TRBJ2-7, the V gene TRBV7-3; possibly TRBD1 for D (6 bases). Germline V gene sequence: CDR1 SGHTA, CDR2 FQGTGA. The V end was cut by 1 base, the J end by 7 bases, with 11 bases between. The CDR3 extends over 13 amino acids. The CDR3 bases are TGTGCCAGCAGCTTAATTCACAGGGAGGAGCAGTACTTC. Amino acids: CASSLIHREEQYF.

The chain employs TRBV28 and TRBJ2-5; 7 nucleotides line up with TRBD2. Matching the DNA end better, TRBJ2-7 makes the J call doubtful. CDR1 MDHEN and CDR2 SYDVKM come from the germline V gene. The CDR3 covers 13 residues. CDR3 in DNA: TGTGCCAGCAGTTTTTGGGGGGGCTACGAGCAGTACTTC. This translates into CASSFWGGYEQYF.

The chain combines TRBV14 with TRBJ2-1, with D perhaps matching TRBD1 (5 bases). CDR1 is SGHDN, CDR2 FVKESK, per germline. Trimming took 4 bases from V and 5 from J, leaving 12 bases between them. This CDR3 is 14 amino acids long. In DNA form, the CDR3 reads TGTGCCAGCAGCCCTAGACAGACTGACAATGAGCAGTTCTTC. It specifies CASSPRQTDNEQFF.

This sequence joins TRBV5-4 and TRBJ1-6; TRBD1 matches at 11 bases. This CDR3 region has 17 residues. Trimming at V came to 2 bases and at J to 8 bases, leaving 9 bases not matched to a gene. Looked up from germline, CDR1 is SGHNT and CDR2 is YYREEE (reference sequence). This CDR3 is CASSLFGGQGAYSPLHF. The DNA for the CDR3 is TGTGCCAGCAGCTTATTTGGTGGACAGGGGGCTTATTCACCCCTCCACTTT.

The chain links TRBV9 to TRBJ2-2; no reliable D call. This CDR3 spans 15 amino acids. Trimming cost V 3 bases and J 2 bases, with 11 bases left between them. Looked up from germline, CDR1 is SGDLS and CDR2 is YYNGEE. This CDR3 reads CASSAKGPNTGELFF. The CDR3, as DNA: TGTGCCAGCAGCGCGAAAGGGCCAAACACCGGGGAGCTGTTTTTT.

The chain couples TRBV5-1 to TRBJ2-1; no definite D call. The CDR3 has 13 residues. Trimming took 0 bases from V and 7 from J, leaving 8 bases between them. Per germline, CDR1 SGHRS and CDR2 YFSETQ. CDR3 in amino acids: CASSLVLWNEQFF. CDR3 DNA: TGCGCCAGCAGCTTGGTCCTTTGGAATGAGCAGTTCTTC.